These 30 T cell receptor beta chains came from one sample sequenced in a study of blood T cell repertoires in COVID-19. The protocol was immunoSEQ multiplex PCR, while the TCRdb copy is restricted to in-frame clones and leaves out a portion. The table has about 98,000 clones, 81% seen once; the top ten hold around 10%. Source material: peripheral blood. These receptors came from a woman older than 75 with acute or convalescent COVID-19.

This clone was picked up one time. The V gene is TRBV7-9, the J gene TRBJ2-3; the match to TRBD1 covers 8 bases. J lost 1 base, V lost 5 bases, and 2 bases had no gene match. CDR3 size: 14 residues. Looked up from germline, CDR1 is SEHNR and CDR2 is FQNEAQ (reference sequence). The CDR3 is CASSVGQGTDTQYF. Here the CDR3 DNA reads TGTGCCAGCAGCGTGGGACAGGGCACAGATACGCAGTATTTT.

The chain employs TRBV9 and TRBJ2-1; the match to TRBD1 covers 7 bases. This CDR3 contains 15 residues. Looked up from germline, CDR1 is SGDLS and CDR2 is YYNGEE. The V and J ends lost 0 bases and 4 bases, in that order; junction bases with no gene match: 4. The CDR3 DNA reads as TGTGCCAGCAGCGTAGATGGACAGGCTTACAATGAGCAGTTCTTC. It yields the protein CASSVDGQAYNEQFF.

This chain connects TRBV30 to TRBJ1-2; D is undetermined. With 4 bases removed from V and 2 bases from J, the gap between germline ends came to 11 bases. Looked up from germline, CDR1 is GTSNPN and CDR2 is SVGIG (reference sequence). The CDR3 spans 13 residues. In nucleotides, the CDR3 is TGTGCCTGGACTGCGGCAGCGAACTATGGCTACACCTTC. Translating gives CAWTAAANYGYTF.

The rearrangement links TRBV9 to TRBJ1-2, with a weak D call TRBD1 (5 bases). CDR3 size: 12 residues. Per germline, CDR1 SGDLS and CDR2 YYNGEE. The V end was cut by 4 bases, the J end by 5 bases, with 9 bases between. Written as DNA, the CDR3 is TGTGCCAGCAGCACCCAGGGATATGGCTACACCTTC. Translated: CASSTQGYGYTF.

The chain links TRBV19 to TRBJ1-1; D is possibly TRBD1 (6 bases). CDR3 length equals 14 residues. Trimming took 4 bases from V and 1 from J, leaving 10 bases between them. Germline lookup yields CDR1 LNHDA and CDR2 SQIVND (reference sequence). CDR3 nucleotides: TGTGCCAGTAGTAATGTAGGGGGGAACACTGAAGCTTTCTTT. This codes for CASSNVGGNTEAFF.

This clone showed up many times. This rearrangement joins TRBV29-1 to TRBJ2-7; D may be TRBD1 (6 bases). V shed 7 bases and J shed 6 bases, with 13 bases lying between them. The CDR3 runs to 11 residues. The germline V gene encodes CDR1 SQVTM and CDR2 ANQGSEA. The CDR3: CSAGQLSEQYF. CDR3 nucleotides: TGCAGCGCCGGACAGTTATCCGAGCAGTACTTC.

This clone was detected a few times. The chain joins TRBV18 to TRBJ2-7; TRBD2 is a possible D gene (5 bases). CDR3 length: 15 amino acids. Germline V gene lookup returns CDR1 KGHSH and CDR2 LQKENI. Deletions cut 0 bases from V and 6 bases from J, with 15 bases between. The CDR3 sequence: CASSPPGFVEGEQYF. The DNA for the CDR3 is TGTGCCAGCTCACCACCGGGGTTCGTCGAGGGCGAGCAGTACTTC.

This rearrangement joins TRBV24-1 to TRBJ1-4, with D tentatively TRBD1 (5 bases). Trimming removed 4 bases from V and 7 bases from J, with 12 bases in between. CDR1 is KGHDR, CDR2 SFDVKD, per germline. This CDR3 is 14 amino acids long. For the CDR3, the DNA is TGTGCCACCAGTGACCCTGGACAAGGTGAAAAACTGTTTTTT. It yields the protein CATSDPGQGEKLFF.

The chain carries TRBV11-2 and TRBJ1-1, with unresolved D. The germline V gene encodes CDR1 SGHAT and CDR2 FQNNGV. Trimming left V 2 bases short and J 6 bases short, with 10 bases between. This CDR3 has 13 residues. The CDR3 reads CASSLSMASEAFF. DNA of the CDR3: TGTGCCAGCAGCTTAAGTATGGCTTCTGAAGCTTTCTTT.

This rearrangement joins TRBV2 to TRBJ1-1; the match to TRBD1 covers 11 bases. Unmatched junction bases numbered 9, after V lost 4 bases and J lost 11 bases. CDR1 is SNHLY, CDR2 FYNNEI, per germline. The CDR3 loop spans 14 amino acids. CDR3 in amino acids: CASSGGDRGSRAFF. The CDR3 DNA reads TGTGCCAGCAGTGGAGGGGACAGGGGGTCGAGGGCTTTCTTT.

The genes are TRBV9 and TRBJ1-2, with D possibly matching TRBD1 (6 bases). The V end lost 1 base, the J end lost 4 bases, and 11 bases lay between the germline ends. Looked up from germline, CDR1 is SGDLS and CDR2 is YYNGEE. The CDR3 is 14 residues long. The CDR3 loop is CASSVNRGAYGYTF. The CDR3 bases are TGTGCCAGCAGCGTAAACCGGGGGGCCTATGGCTACACCTTC. Full variable domain (missing parts from reference TRBV9 and TRBJ1-2): DSGVTQTPKHLITATGQRVTLRCSPRSGDLSVYWYQQSLDQGLQFLIQYYNGEERAKGNILERFSAQQFPDLHSELNLSSLELGDSALYFCASSVNRGAYGYTFGSGTRLTVV.

The chain is built from TRBV6-2 or TRBV6-3 and TRBJ2-3; D gene unclear. Germline V gives CDR1 MNHEY, CDR2 SVGEGT. The CDR3 spans 14 residues. Trimming removed 6 bases at V and 6 bases at J, with 16 bases between. The CDR3 sequence: CASSRDRRPDTQYF. The CDR3 coding sequence is TGTGCCAGCAGCCGCGATCGGCGGCCGGATACGCAGTATTTT.

The V call is TRBV5-4, the J call TRBJ1-1; D gene unclear. Germline CDR1 and CDR2: SGHNT and YYREEE (reference sequence). The CDR3 is made up of 13 amino acids. V was trimmed by 2 bases and J by 1 base, leaving 6 bases between them. Written as DNA, the CDR3 is TGTGCCAGCAGCTTAGGAGGGAACACTGAAGCTTTCTTT. Its translation: CASSLGGNTEAFF. The full variable domain, completed using reference TRBV5-4 and TRBJ1-1, is ETGVTQSPTHLIKTRGQQVTLRCSSQSGHNTVSWYQQALGQGPQFIFQYYREEENGRGNFPPRFSGLQFPNYSSELNVNALELDDSALYLCASSLGGNTEAFFGQGTRLTVV.

V and J are TRBV4-3 and TRBJ1-4; 9 nucleotides match TRBD1. The V gene end was trimmed by 0 bases and the J gene end by 8 bases; junction bases not matched to a gene: 1. The germline CDR1 and CDR2 sequences are LGHNA and YSLEER. This CDR3 comprises 14 residues. The CDR3 sequence: CASSQEGTGEKLFF. The DNA for the CDR3 is TGCGCCAGCAGCCAAGAGGGGACAGGGGAAAAACTGTTTTTT.

The chain is built from TRBV2 and TRBJ2-3; 9 nucleotides agree with TRBD1. This CDR3 spans 13 amino acids. From germline, CDR1 is SNHLY and CDR2 FYNNEI. V was pared by 5 bases and J by 9 bases, with 6 bases of the junction left unmatched. CDR3 bases: TGTGCCAGCAGTTCGTCGGACAGGGGCACGCAGTATTTT. Protein: CASSSSDRGTQYF.

The V gene is TRBV6-5, the J gene TRBJ1-5, with TRBD1 matching 9 bases. The CDR3 is 14 residues long. V shed 10 bases and J 4 bases; nucleotides not matched to a gene: 8. The germline gives CDR1 MNHEY, CDR2 SVGAGI. As DNA, the CDR3 is TGTGCCACCCAGCGGGGACAGGGAAATCAGCCCCAGCATTTT. Translation: CATQRGQGNQPQHF.

The rearrangement joins TRBV5-4 to TRBJ1-1; D gene unclear. The CDR3 totals 14 residues. The germline V and J ends were trimmed by 3 bases and 3 bases, with 12 bases remaining between them. Germline CDR1 reads SGHNT; CDR2 reads YYREEE (reference sequence). The CDR3 bases are TGTGCCAGCAGCTCAATGGGGAGGGACACTGAAGCTTTCTTT. Amino acids: CASSSMGRDTEAFF.

This chain connects TRBV7-2 to TRBJ2-1; D is perhaps TRBD1 (5 bases). There are 16 residues in the CDR3. V lost 2 bases and J lost 5, with 16 bases in between. CDR1 is SGHTA, CDR2 FQGNSA, per germline. The CDR3 coding sequence is TGTGCCAGCAGCTTAAACGGGCCAGGGAACCACAATGAGCAGTTCTTC. Amino acid sequence: CASSLNGPGNHNEQFF.

The gene calls are TRBV29-1 and TRBJ2-3, with TRBD1 identical over 7 bases. The germline V gene has CDR1 SQVTM and CDR2 ANQGSEA. The CDR3 contains 13 residues. The V gene end was trimmed by 3 bases and the J gene end by 3 bases; junction bases not matched to a gene: 3. CDR3 in DNA: TGCAGCGTTGAGGACAGGAGGACAGATACGCAGTATTTT. It codes for CSVEDRRTDTQYF.

The rearrangement links TRBV28 to TRBJ1-2; D is unclear. Trimming stripped 7 bases from V and 4 bases from J, with 10 bases between. The CDR3 extends over 12 amino acids. Germline loops: CDR1 MDHEN, CDR2 SYDVKM. The CDR3 DNA sequence: TGTGCCAGCAAACGGCGGTTCTATGGCTACACCTTC. It translates to CASKRRFYGYTF.

The chain carries TRBV2 and TRBJ1-5; D perhaps matches TRBD1 (5 bases). The CDR3 covers 15 residues. V dropped 2 bases and J dropped 1 base, with 9 bases sitting between them. Germline-derived CDR1 and CDR2 are SNHLY and FYNNEI. The CDR3 coding sequence is TGTGCCAGCAGTGAAAGGGGTGCGAGCAATCAGCCCCAGCATTTT. It is translated as CASSERGASNQPQHF.

This chain uses TRBV9 with TRBJ1-2; the match to TRBD1 covers 7 bases. V was pared by 0 bases and J by 8 bases, with 7 bases of the junction left unmatched. This CDR3 spans 14 amino acids. Germline assignment: CDR1 SGDLS and CDR2 YYNGEE. The CDR3 region is CASSVAGTAEGYTF. The DNA for the CDR3 is TGTGCCAGCAGCGTAGCGGGGACAGCCGAAGGCTACACCTTC.

The rearrangement links TRBV9 to TRBJ1-3; D not resolved. The germline V gene has CDR1 SGDLS and CDR2 YYNGEE. V was pared by 4 bases and J by 0 bases, with 11 bases between. The CDR3 totals 15 residues. The CDR3 spells CASSLRVSSGNTIYF. The DNA for the CDR3 is TGTGCCAGCAGCCTCCGGGTATCCTCTGGAAACACCATATATTTT.

CDR3 loop: CASSPTGTDTQYF. CDR3 DNA: TGTGCCAGCTCACCCACTGGCACAGATACGCAGTATTTT. The chain links TRBV18 to TRBJ2-3; D uncertain. CDR1 is KGHSH and CDR2 is LQKENI in the germline V gene. The V end was cut by 3 bases, the J end by 1 base, with 5 bases between. This CDR3 region has 13 residues.

The chain has TRBV28 and TRBJ2-1; 10 positions agree with TRBD1. The CDR3 runs to 15 residues. CDR1 is MDHEN, CDR2 SYDVKM, per germline. V was clipped by 7 bases and J by 4 bases; unmatched bases: 7. CDR3 bases: TGTGCCAGCAATCTCCGGGGACAGGGGTACAATGAGCAGTTCTTC. Translated, it gives CASNLRGQGYNEQFF.

This clone was observed once. This chain links TRBV7-8 with TRBJ2-1; D may be TRBD2 (6 bases). This CDR3 comprises 11 residues. Trimming took 5 bases from V and 15 from J, leaving 14 bases between them. Germline V CDR1 and CDR2: SGHVS, FQNEAQ. The CDR3 protein is CASSLTSLWFF. The CDR3 region has the DNA TGTGCCAGCAGCCTGACTAGTCTGTGGTTCTTC.

The chain carries TRBV5-1 and TRBJ1-2, with TRBD1 as a possible D gene (5 bases). The ends were cut back, 0 bases at V and 6 bases at J, with 15 bases in the middle. From germline, CDR1 is SGHRS and CDR2 YFSETQ. The CDR3 is made up of 15 amino acids. The chain's CDR3 is CASSLAGQGEDGYTF. In DNA, the CDR3 is TGCGCCAGCAGCTTGGCCGGGCAGGGTGAGGATGGCTACACCTTC.

The rearrangement uses TRBV5-1 and TRBJ1-4; D not certain. The CDR3 is made up of 15 amino acids. Germline assignment: CDR1 SGHRS and CDR2 YFSETQ. V was cut by 1 base and J by 8 bases, with 15 bases left in between. The CDR3 region is CASSLNVAGEEKLFF. The CDR3 nucleotides are TGCGCCAGCAGCTTGAATGTGGCCGGGGAGGAAAAACTGTTTTTT.

Remarks on this clone: One end of the junction varies from germline; a read error may be responsible. The rearrangement links TRBV6-1 to TRBJ1-2; 9 nucleotides align to TRBD1. The CDR3 consists of 14 residues. Per germline, CDR1 MNHNS and CDR2 SASEGT. The CDR3 region has the DNA TGTGCCAGCAGGGAAGGGACAGGGCACTATGGCTACACCTTC. It translates to CASREGTGHYGYTF.

The CDR3 is CASSPPSGLLIPFF. CDR3 DNA sequence: TGTGCCAGCTCACCACCGTCGGGACTCCTCATTCCTTTCTTT. The chain recombines TRBV18 with TRBJ1-1; D is perhaps TRBD1 (5 bases). CDR3 length equals 14 residues. V shed 0 bases and J shed 12 bases, with 17 bases lying between them. In germline, CDR1 is KGHSH, CDR2 LQKENI.